Following are 17 T cell receptor beta chains from one sample sequenced in a study of blood T cell repertoires in COVID-19. The assay was immunoSEQ multiplex PCR, and TCRdb's table has in-frame clones only and misses some. The sample has over 150,000 clones, under 85% seen once. Source material: peripheral blood. These TCRs come from a human donor in a cohort sampled during active COVID-19.

The V call is TRBV27, the J call TRBJ2-1; D gene ambiguous. The CDR3 spans 11 residues. Trimming shortened V by 3 bases and J by 9 bases, and 6 bases separated the two germline ends. Germline CDR1 is MNHEY and CDR2 is SMNVEV (reference sequence). The CDR3 is CASSFSSEQFF. The CDR3 nucleotides read TGTGCCAGCAGTTTTAGCTCTGAGCAGTTCTTC.

This chain connects TRBV5-1 to TRBJ2-2, with a possible D match to TRBD1 (6 bases). This CDR3 is 16 amino acids long. V lost 0 bases, J lost 4 bases, and 13 bases lay in between. Germline V gene lookup returns CDR1 SGHRS and CDR2 YFSETQ. The CDR3 loop reads CASSLDQGPFTGELFF. CDR3 in DNA: TGCGCCAGCAGCTTGGACCAGGGGCCCTTCACCGGGGAGCTGTTTTTT. Full variable domain (outside the CDR3, taken from reference TRBV5-1 and TRBJ2-2): KAGVTQTPRYLIKTRGQQVTLSCSPISGHRSVSWYQQTPGQGLQFLFEYFSETQRNKGNFPGRFSGRQFSNSRSEMNVSTLELGDSALYLCASSLDQGPFTGELFFGEGSRLTVL.

The chain uses TRBV29-1 and TRBJ2-1; unclear D gene. The V end lost 0 bases, the J end lost 5 bases, and 8 bases lay between the germline ends. Per the germline V gene, CDR1 is SQVTM and CDR2 is ANQGSEA. CDR3 length equals 13 residues. CDR3 sequence (DNA): TGCAGCGTTGAAGATGTCAGCGACAATGAGCAGTTCTTC. Translation gives CSVEDVSDNEQFF.

V usage is TRBV3-1 (or the pseudogene TRBV3-2) and J usage is TRBJ1-1, with D possibly being TRBD1 (5 bases). V lost 5 bases and J 5 bases, leaving 15 bases between the germline ends. This CDR3 has 14 amino acids. Germline loops: CDR1 LGHDT, CDR2 YNNKEL (reference sequence). This CDR3 reads CASSWGLGRTEAFF. The CDR3 DNA is TGTGCCAGCAGCTGGGGCCTGGGGCGGACTGAAGCTTTCTTT.

The chain links TRBV4-1 to TRBJ2-7; no clear D gene. Trimming took off 1 base at V and 6 bases at J, with 10 bases between the two ends. Germline V CDR1 and CDR2: MGHRA, YSYEKL. The CDR3 runs 13 residues. The DNA of the CDR3 is TGCGCCAGCAGCCAAGTTCTAGACTTCGAGCAGTACTTC. It encodes CASSQVLDFEQYF.

The DNA for the CDR3 is TGTGCCAGCAGTTCCACAGGGGCGGACTATGGCTACACCTTC. This translates into CASSSTGADYGYTF. J is TRBJ1-2 and V is TRBV27; TRBD1 matches 7 bases. This CDR3 has 14 amino acids. Germline V gives CDR1 MNHEY, CDR2 SMNVEV (reference sequence). J lost 3 bases, V lost 4 bases, and 5 bases had no gene match.

The chain uses TRBV11-2 and TRBJ2-7; D may be TRBD2 (6 bases). Germline CDR1 is SGHAT and CDR2 is FQNNGV. The ends were cut back, 0 bases at V and 3 bases at J, with 9 bases in the middle. The CDR3 covers 14 residues. CDR3 sequence: CASSLDLGGYEQYF. The CDR3 DNA sequence: TGTGCCAGCAGCTTAGATCTGGGGGGCTACGAGCAGTACTTC. The full variable domain, completed using reference TRBV11-2 and TRBJ2-7, is EAGVAQSPRYKIIEKRQSVAFWCNPISGHATLYWYQQILGQGPKLLIQFQNNGVVDDSQLPKDRFSAERLKGVDSTLKIQPAKLEDSAVYLCASSLDLGGYEQYFGPGTRLTVT.

This clone was seen a single time. The chain links TRBV4-1 to TRBJ2-7, with TRBD2 matching 12 bases. Trimming removed 1 base from V and 7 bases from J; junction bases left unmatched: 8. The CDR3 is 16 residues long. Germline V gene lookup returns CDR1 MGHRA and CDR2 YSYEKL. The CDR3, as DNA: TGCGCCAGCAGCCAAGCCCGGGCTAGCGGGGGGGTTGAGCAGTACTTC. Its protein product is CASSQARASGGVEQYF.

The chain employs TRBV5-4 and TRBJ2-1; 8 nucleotides match TRBD2. V gave up 0 bases and J gave up 9 bases; unmatched junction bases: 8. Germline CDR1 reads SGHNT; CDR2 reads YYREEE (reference sequence). This CDR3 has 15 residues. The CDR3 region is CASSLGGGGRSEQFF. DNA for the CDR3: TGTGCCAGCAGCTTGGGAGGCGGGGGGCGGAGTGAGCAGTTCTTC.

The chain employs TRBV4-2 and TRBJ1-4; the D is unclear. Germline V lookup: CDR1 LGHNA, CDR2 YNFKEQ. The CDR3 is 16 amino acids. The V and J ends lost 0 bases and 5 bases respectively, with 13 bases between them. The CDR3 here is CASSQDHRVSNEKLFF. CDR3 DNA sequence: TGTGCCAGCAGCCAAGACCACCGGGTCTCAAATGAAAAACTGTTTTTT.

This chain links TRBV28 with TRBJ1-5; D is perhaps TRBD1 (5 bases). The CDR3 totals 13 residues. V gave up 10 bases and J gave up 3 bases, with 13 bases separating them. In germline, CDR1 is MDHEN, CDR2 SYDVKM. The CDR3 DNA reads as TGTGCCACCATAGGGGAATCCAATCAGCCCCAGCATTTT. It encodes CATIGESNQPQHF.

This clone has a handful of counts. The chain combines TRBV5-8 with TRBJ1-1, with a possible D match to TRBD1 (6 bases). CDR1 and CDR2 from the germline V gene are SGHTS and YDEGEE. The CDR3 length is 15 residues. Trimming removed 0 bases at V and 1 base at J, with 10 bases between. The CDR3, as DNA: TGTGCCAGCAGCTTGGAACCGGACAGGAACACTGAAGCTTTCTTT. It specifies CASSLEPDRNTEAFF.

J is TRBJ2-7 and V is TRBV18; tentative D call: TRBD1 (7 bases). V shed 5 bases and J shed 6 bases, with 20 bases lying between them. The CDR3 sequence is 15 residues long. Germline values: CDR1 KGHSH, CDR2 LQKENI. CDR3: CASSAAAGGSGEQYF. CDR3 coding DNA: TGTGCCAGCTCAGCAGCCGCAGGGGGGTCGGGCGAGCAGTACTTC.

The chain links TRBV5-4 to TRBJ2-3; tentatively, D is TRBD2 (6 bases). The V gene's germline CDR1 is SGHNT and CDR2 YYREEE (reference sequence). The CDR3 consists of 14 residues. Between the trimmed V and J ends, which lost 6 bases and 4 bases, there was a span of 15 bases. CDR3 residues: CASTKVRGSDTQYF. The CDR3 nucleotides read TGTGCCAGCACCAAAGTCCGGGGGTCAGATACGCAGTATTTT.

The J gene is TRBJ1-5, the V gene TRBV6-6; D is undetermined. Trimming left V 0 bases short and J 7 bases short, with 4 bases between. Germline values: CDR1 MNHNY, CDR2 SVGAGI (reference sequence). The CDR3 consists of 12 residues. Here the CDR3 DNA reads TGTGCCAGCAGTTACTCGGGCCAGCCCCAGCATTTT. Amino acids: CASSYSGQPQHF.

The chain uses TRBV3-1 (or the pseudogene TRBV3-2) and TRBJ2-5; 11 positions agree with TRBD1. Trimming cost V 1 base and J 3 bases; bases outside gene matches: 7. Per the germline V gene, CDR1 is LGHDT and CDR2 is YNNKEL (reference sequence). This CDR3 is 17 amino acids long. The CDR3 DNA reads as TGTGCCAGCAGCCAAGGAGGGACAGGGGGGCAGGAAGAGACCCAGTACTTC. Encoded protein: CASSQGGTGGQEETQYF.

The chain has TRBV2 and TRBJ2-1, with 10 nucleotides matching TRBD2. Germline trimming cut 5 bases from V and 4 bases from J; bases unmatched to any gene: 5. This CDR3 spans 15 amino acids. From germline, CDR1 is SNHLY and CDR2 FYNNEI. DNA for the CDR3: TGTGCCAGCAGTAAGGAGCGGGGGGGTTACAATGAGCAGTTCTTC. This codes for CASSKERGGYNEQFF.